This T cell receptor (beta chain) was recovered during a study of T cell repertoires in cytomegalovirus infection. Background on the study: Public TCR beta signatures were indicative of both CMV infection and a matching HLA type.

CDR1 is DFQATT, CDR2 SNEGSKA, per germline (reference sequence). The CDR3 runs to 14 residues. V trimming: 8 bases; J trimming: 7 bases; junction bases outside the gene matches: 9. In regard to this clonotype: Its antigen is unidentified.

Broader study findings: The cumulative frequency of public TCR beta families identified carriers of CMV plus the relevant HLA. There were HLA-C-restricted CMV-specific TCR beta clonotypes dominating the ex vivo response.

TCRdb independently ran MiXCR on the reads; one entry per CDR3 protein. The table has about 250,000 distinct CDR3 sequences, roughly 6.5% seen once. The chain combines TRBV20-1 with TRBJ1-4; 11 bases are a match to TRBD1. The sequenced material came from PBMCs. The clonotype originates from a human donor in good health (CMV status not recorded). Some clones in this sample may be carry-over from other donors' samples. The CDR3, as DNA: TGCAGTACTGGACAGGGGGCAAACGGTGAAAAACTGTTTTTT. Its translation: CSTGQGANGEKLFF.